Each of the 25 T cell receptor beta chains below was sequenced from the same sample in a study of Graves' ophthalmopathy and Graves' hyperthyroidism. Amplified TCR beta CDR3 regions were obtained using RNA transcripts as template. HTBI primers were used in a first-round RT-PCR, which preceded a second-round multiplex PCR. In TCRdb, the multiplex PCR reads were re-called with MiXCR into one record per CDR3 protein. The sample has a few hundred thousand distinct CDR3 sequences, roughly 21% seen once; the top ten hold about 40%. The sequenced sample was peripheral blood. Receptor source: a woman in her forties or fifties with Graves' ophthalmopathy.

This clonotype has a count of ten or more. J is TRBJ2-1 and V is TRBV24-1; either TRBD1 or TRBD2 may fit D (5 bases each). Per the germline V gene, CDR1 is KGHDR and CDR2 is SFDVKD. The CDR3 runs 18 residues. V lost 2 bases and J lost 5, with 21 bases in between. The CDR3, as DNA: TGTGCCACCAGTGATTATCCGGGGACGGGCCGGGGTGACAATGAGCAGTTCTTC. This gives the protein CATSDYPGTGRGDNEQFF.

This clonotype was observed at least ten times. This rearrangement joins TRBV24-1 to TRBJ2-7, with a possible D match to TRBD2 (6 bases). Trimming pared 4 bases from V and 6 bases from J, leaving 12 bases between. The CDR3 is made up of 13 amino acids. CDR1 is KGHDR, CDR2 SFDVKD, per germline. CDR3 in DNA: TGTGCCACCAGTGAAGGTGGGCGGGGCGAGCAGTACTTC. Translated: CATSEGGRGEQYF.

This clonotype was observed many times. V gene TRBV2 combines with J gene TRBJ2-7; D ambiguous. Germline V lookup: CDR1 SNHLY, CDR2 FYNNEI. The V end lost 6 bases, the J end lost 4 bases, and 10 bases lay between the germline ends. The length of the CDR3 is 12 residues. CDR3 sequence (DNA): TGTGCCAGCAGCGAAATAGGTTACGAGCAGTACTTC. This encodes CASSEIGYEQYF. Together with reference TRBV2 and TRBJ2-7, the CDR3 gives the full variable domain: EPEVTQTPSHQVTQMGQEVILRCVPISNHLYFYWYRQILGQKVEFLVSFYNNEISEKSEIFDDQFSVERPDGSNFTLKIRSTKLEDSAMYFCASSEIGYEQYFGPGTRLTVT.

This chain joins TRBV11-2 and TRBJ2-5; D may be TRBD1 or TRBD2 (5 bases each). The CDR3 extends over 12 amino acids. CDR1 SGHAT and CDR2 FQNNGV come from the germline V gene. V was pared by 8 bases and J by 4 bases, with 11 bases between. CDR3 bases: TGTGCCAGCGAGGGGCTGCGAGAGACCCAGTACTTC. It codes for CASEGLRETQYF.

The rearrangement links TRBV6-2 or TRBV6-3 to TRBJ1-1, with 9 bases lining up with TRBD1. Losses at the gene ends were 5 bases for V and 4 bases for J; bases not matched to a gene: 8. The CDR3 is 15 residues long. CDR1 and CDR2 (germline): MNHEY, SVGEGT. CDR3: CASSHWTGVSTEAFF. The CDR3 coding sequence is TGTGCCAGCAGTCATTGGACAGGGGTTAGCACTGAAGCTTTCTTT.

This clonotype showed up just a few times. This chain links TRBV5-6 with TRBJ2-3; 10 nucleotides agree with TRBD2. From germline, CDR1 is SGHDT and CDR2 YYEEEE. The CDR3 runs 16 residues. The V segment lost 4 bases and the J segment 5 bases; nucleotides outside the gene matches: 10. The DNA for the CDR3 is TGTGCCAGCAGCCCACGGAGCGGGAGGGCCTTAGATACGCAGTATTTT. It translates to CASSPRSGRALDTQYF.

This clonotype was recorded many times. The CDR3 here is CASSRVQGGSEAFF. The CDR3 DNA reads as TGTGCCAGCAGCCGAGTACAGGGGGGCTCTGAAGCTTTCTTT. The chain couples TRBV14 to TRBJ1-1, with 8 positions matching TRBD1. Germline CDR1 is SGHDN and CDR2 is FVKESK. The CDR3 has 14 residues. Trimming removed 4 bases from V and 6 bases from J; junction bases left unmatched: 7.

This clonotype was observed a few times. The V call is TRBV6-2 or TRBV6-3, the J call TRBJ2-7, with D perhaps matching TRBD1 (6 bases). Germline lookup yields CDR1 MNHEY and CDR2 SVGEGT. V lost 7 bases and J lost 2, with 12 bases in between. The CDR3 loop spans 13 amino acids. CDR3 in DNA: TGTGCCAGCACTTCTGGACAGACCTACGAGCAGTACTTC. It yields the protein CASTSGQTYEQYF.

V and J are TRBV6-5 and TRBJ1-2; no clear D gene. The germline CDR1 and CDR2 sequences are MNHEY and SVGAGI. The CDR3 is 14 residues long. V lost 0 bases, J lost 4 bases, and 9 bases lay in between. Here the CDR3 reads CASSYSSSSYGYTF. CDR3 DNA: TGTGCCAGCAGTTACTCTTCTTCATCCTATGGCTACACCTTC.

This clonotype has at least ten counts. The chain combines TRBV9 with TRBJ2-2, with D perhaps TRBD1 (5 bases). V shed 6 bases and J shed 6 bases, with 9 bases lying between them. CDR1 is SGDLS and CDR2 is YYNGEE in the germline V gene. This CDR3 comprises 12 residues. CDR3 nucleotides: TGTGCCAGCACGCCCAGGGCCGGGGAGCTGTTTTTT. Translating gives CASTPRAGELFF.

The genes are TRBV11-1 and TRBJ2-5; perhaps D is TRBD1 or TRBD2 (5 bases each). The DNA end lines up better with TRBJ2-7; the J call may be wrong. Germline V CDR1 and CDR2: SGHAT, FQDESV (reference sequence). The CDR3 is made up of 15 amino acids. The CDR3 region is CASSNGRGYSYEQYF. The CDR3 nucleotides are TGTGCCAGCAGCAACGGCCGGGGCTACTCCTACGAGCAGTACTTC.

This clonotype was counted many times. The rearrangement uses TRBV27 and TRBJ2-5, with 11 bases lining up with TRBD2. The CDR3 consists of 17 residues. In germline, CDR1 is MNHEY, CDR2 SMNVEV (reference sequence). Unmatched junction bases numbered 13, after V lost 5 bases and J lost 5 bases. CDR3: CASSATGVAGGMETQYF. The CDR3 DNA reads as TGTGCCAGCAGTGCCACCGGGGTAGCGGGAGGGATGGAGACCCAGTACTTC.

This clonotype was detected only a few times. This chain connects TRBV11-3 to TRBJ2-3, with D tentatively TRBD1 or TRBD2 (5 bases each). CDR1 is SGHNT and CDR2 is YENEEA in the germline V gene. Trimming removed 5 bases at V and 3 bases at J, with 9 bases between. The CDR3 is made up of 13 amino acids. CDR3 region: CASSQGPTDTQYF. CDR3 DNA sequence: TGTGCCAGCAGCCAGGGACCTACAGATACGCAGTATTTT.

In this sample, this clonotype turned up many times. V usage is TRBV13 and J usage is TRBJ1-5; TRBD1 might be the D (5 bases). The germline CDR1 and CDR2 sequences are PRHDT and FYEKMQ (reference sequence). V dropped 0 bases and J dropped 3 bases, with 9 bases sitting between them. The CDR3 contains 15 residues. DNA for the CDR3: TGTGCCAGCAGCTTAGGCAGAGGGGTCAATCAGCCCCAGCATTTT. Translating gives CASSLGRGVNQPQHF.

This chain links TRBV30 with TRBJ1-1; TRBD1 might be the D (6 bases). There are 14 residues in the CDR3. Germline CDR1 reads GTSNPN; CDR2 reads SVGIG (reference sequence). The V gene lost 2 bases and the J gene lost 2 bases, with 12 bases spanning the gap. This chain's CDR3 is CAWSPRGLNTEAFF. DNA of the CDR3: TGTGCCTGGAGTCCGAGGGGGTTAAACACTGAAGCTTTCTTT.

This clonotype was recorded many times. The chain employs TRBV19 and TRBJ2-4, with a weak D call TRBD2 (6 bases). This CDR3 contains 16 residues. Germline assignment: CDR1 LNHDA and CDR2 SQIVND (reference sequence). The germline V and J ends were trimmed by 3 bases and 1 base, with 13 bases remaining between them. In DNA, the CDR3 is TGTGCCAGTAGTATGGAGGGGTCTGGGGCCAAAAACATTCAGTACTTC. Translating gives CASSMEGSGAKNIQYF. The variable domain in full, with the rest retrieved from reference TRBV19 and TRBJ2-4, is DGGITQSPKYLFRKEGQNVTLSCEQNLNHDAMYWYRQDPGQGLRLIYYSQIVNDFQKGDIAEGYSVSREKKESFPLTVTSAQKNPTAFYLCASSMEGSGAKNIQYFGAGTRLSVL.

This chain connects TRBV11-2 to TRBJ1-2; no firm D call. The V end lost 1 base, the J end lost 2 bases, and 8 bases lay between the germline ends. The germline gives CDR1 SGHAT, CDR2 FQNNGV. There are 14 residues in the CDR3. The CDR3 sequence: CASSLGRGNYGYTF. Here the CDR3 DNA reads TGTGCCAGCAGCTTAGGGCGGGGAAACTATGGCTACACCTTC.

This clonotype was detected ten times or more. This CDR3 is CASLPGRWDQPQHF. In nucleotides, the CDR3 is TGTGCCAGCTTACCCGGACGGTGGGATCAGCCCCAGCATTTT. The V call is TRBV6-2 or TRBV6-3, the J call TRBJ1-5; no reliable D call. The CDR3 spans 14 residues. Germline CDR1 reads MNHEY; CDR2 reads SVGEGT. The ends were cut back, 8 bases at V and 5 bases at J, with 16 bases in the middle.

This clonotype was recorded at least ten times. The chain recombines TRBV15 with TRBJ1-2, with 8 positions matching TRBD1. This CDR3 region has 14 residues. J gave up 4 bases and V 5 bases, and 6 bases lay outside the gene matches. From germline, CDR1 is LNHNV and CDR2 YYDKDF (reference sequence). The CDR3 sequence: CATSLSGTGYGYTF. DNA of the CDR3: TGTGCCACCAGCTTATCCGGGACAGGCTATGGCTACACCTTC. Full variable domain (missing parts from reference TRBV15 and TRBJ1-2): DAMVIQNPRYQVTQFGKPVTLSCSQTLNHNVMYWYQQKSSQAPKLLFHYYDKDFNNEADTPDNFQSRRPNTSFCFLDIRSPGLGDTAMYLCATSLSGTGYGYTFGSGTRLTVV.

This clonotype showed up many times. DNA of the CDR3: TGTGCCAGCAGCGCCTCGGGGCTTGGTGAAGCTTTCTTT. It specifies CASSASGLGEAFF. This chain joins TRBV9 and TRBJ1-1; D possibly corresponds to TRBD1 (5 bases). Germline lookup yields CDR1 SGDLS and CDR2 YYNGEE. This CDR3 is built from 13 residues. The V gene lost 3 bases and the J gene lost 7 bases, with 13 bases spanning the gap.

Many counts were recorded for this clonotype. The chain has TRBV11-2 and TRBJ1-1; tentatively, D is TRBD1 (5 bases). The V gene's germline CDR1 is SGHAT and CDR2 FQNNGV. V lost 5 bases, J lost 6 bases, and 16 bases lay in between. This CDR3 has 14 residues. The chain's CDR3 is CASSGEGWWAEAFF. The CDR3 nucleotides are TGTGCCAGCAGCGGAGAGGGGTGGTGGGCTGAAGCTTTCTTT.

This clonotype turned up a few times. This CDR3 reads CASSRGASLTGELFF. For the CDR3, the DNA is TGCGCCAGCAGCCGCGGGGCTAGCTTAACCGGGGAGCTGTTTTTT. The rearrangement uses TRBV5-1 and TRBJ2-2; D is possibly TRBD2 (6 bases). Germline-derived CDR1 and CDR2 are SGHRS and YFSETQ. This CDR3 contains 15 residues. V was cut by 4 bases and J by 5 bases, with 15 bases left in between.

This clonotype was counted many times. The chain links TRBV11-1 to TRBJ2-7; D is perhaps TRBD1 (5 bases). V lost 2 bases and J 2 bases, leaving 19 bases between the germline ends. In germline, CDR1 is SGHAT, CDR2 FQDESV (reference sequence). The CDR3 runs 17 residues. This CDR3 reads CASSLNSPGHSPYEQYF. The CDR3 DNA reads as TGTGCCAGCAGCTTAAACTCGCCCGGACACTCCCCCTACGAGCAGTACTTC.

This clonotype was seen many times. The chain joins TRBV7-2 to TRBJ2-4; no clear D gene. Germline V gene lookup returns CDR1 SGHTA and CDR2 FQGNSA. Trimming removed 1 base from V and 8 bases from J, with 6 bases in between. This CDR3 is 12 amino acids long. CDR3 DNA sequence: TGTGCCAGCAGCTTAGAGGGCTACATTCAGTACTTC. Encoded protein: CASSLEGYIQYF.

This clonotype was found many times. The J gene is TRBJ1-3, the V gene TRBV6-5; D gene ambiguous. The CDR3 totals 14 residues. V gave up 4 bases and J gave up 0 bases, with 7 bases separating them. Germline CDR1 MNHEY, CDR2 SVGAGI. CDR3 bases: TGTGCCAGCAGTTCCTCGAGCTCTGGAAACACCATATATTTT. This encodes CASSSSSSGNTIYF.